This TCR beta chain was profiled in a study of CXCR3-negative and CXCR3-positive naive CD8 T cells. The study, taken as a whole, reports: Hydrophobicity of TRB CDR3s was greater in CXCR3-positive naive cells than in CXCR3-negative naive cells. The study found that naive CXCR3-negative and CXCR3-positive cells shared TRBV-TRBJ usage, while memory cells differed. Memory CD8+ T cell repertoires were far less diverse than both naive subsets.

Per the germline V gene, CDR1 is SQVTM and CDR2 is ANQGSEA. The CDR3 contains 13 residues. Regarding this clonotype: Its target is not known.

The libraries of TRB cDNA were constructed through 5' RACE using UMI labels. TCRdb reanalyzed the 5' RACE reads, giving one entry per CDR3 protein sequence and no DNA. The ten top clones account for around 0.36%, within a sample of 110,000 or so distinct CDR3 sequences. This TCR came from a human donor in good health. Some clones in this sample may be carry-over from other donors' samples. The rearrangement joins TRBV29-1 to TRBJ1-1; there is no DNA to check the TCRdb D call of TRBD1. Input material: naive CXCR3+ CD8+ T cells from blood. The sample's subset: CD45RO-CCR7+CD27+CD95- naive CD8+ T cells expressing CXCR3 (TNR3+). The CDR3 loop is CSATGQMNTEAFF.